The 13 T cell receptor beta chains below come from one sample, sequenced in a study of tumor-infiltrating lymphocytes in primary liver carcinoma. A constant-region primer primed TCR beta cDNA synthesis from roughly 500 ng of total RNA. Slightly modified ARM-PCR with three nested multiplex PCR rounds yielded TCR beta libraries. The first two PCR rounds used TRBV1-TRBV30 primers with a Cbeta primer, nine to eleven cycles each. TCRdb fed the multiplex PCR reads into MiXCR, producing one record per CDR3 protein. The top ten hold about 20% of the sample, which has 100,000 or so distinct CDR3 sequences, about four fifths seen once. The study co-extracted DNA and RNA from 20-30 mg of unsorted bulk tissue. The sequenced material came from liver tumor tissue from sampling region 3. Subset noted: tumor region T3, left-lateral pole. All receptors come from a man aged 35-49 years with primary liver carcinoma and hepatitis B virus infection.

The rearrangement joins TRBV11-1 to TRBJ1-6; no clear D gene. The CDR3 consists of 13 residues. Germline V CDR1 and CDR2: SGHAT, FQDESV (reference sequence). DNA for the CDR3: TGTGTCAGTAGCCGGTCACTTGTTTCACCCCTCCACTTT. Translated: CVSSRSLVSPLHF.

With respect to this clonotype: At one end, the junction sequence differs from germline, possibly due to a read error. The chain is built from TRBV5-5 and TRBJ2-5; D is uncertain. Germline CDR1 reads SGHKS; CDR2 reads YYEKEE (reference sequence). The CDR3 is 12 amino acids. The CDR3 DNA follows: TGTGTCAGCAGCCTTGGTACAGAGACCCAGTACTTC. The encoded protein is CVSSLGTETQYF. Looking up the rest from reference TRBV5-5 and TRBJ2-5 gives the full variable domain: DAGVTQSPTHLIKTRGQQVTLRCSPISGHKSVSWYQQVLGQGPQFIFQYYEKEERGRGNFPDRFSARQFPNYSSELNVNALLLGDSALYLCVSSLGTETQYFGPGTRLLVL.

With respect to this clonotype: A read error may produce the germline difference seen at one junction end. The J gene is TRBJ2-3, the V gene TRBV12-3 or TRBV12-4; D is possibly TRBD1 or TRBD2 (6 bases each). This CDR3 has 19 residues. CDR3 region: CVSSLALYGQRGAGDTRYF. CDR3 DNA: TGTGTCAGCAGTTTAGCGCTTTATGGGCAAAGGGGGGCAGGGGATACGCGGTATTTT.

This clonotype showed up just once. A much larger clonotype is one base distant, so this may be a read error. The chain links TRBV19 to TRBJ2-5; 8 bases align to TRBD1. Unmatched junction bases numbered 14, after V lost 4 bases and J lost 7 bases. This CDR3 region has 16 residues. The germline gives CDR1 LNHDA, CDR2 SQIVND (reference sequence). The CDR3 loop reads CASSTSGTGWVGTQYF. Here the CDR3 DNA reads TGTGCCAGTAGTACTTCCGGGACAGGCTGGGTAGGGACCCAGTACTTC.

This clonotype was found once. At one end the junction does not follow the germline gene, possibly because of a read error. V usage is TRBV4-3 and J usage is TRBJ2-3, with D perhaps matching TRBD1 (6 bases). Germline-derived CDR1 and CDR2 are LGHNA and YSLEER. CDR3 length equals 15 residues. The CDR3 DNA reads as TGCGCCAGCAGCCGCCGACAGGTGGGGGCAGATGCGCAGTATTTT. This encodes CASSRRQVGADAQYF.

The CDR3 is CVSSLATSGGTGELFF. In DNA, the CDR3 is TGTGTCAGTAGCTTAGCGACTAGCGGGGGCACCGGGGAGCTGTTTTTT. V usage is TRBV11-2 and J usage is TRBJ2-2; 12 positions match TRBD2. CDR1 SGHAT and CDR2 FQNNGV come from the germline V gene. This CDR3 spans 16 amino acids.

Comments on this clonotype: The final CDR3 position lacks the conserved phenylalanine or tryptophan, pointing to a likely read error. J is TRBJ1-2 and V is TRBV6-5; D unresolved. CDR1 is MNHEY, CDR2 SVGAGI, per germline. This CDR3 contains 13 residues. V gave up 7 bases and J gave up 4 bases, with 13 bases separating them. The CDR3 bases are TGTGCCAGCACCCTCAGTCGGGGCTATGGCTACACCATC. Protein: CASTLSRGYGYTI.

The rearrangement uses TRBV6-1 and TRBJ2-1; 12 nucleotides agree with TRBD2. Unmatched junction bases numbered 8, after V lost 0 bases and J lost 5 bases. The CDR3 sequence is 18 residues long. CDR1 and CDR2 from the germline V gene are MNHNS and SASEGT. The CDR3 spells CASSEAKSRLAGDNEQFF. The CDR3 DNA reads TGTGCCAGCAGTGAAGCCAAGTCCAGACTAGCGGGGGACAATGAGCAGTTCTTC.

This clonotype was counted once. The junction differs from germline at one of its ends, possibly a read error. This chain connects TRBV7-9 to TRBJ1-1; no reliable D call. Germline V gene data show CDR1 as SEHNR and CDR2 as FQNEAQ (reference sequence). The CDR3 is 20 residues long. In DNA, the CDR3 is TGTGCCAGCAACTTTACAGAGCCTCGGGCCAGTCAGAGAAGTAACACTAAAGCTTTCTTT. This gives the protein CASNFTEPRASQRSNTKAFF.

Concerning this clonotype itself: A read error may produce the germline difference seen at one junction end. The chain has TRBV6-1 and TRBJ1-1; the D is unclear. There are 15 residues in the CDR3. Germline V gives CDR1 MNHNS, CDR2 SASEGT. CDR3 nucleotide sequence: TGTGACAGCAGTGAAGCGGTCTACGCGAACACTGTAGCTTTCTTT. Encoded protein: CDSSEAVYANTVAFF.

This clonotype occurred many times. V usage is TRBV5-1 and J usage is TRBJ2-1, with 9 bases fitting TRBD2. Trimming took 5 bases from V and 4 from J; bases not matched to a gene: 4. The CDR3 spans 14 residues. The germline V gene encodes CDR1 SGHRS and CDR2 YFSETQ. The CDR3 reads CASSSAGGYNEQFF. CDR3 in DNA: TGCGCCAGCAGTTCGGCGGGAGGGTACAATGAGCAGTTCTTC.

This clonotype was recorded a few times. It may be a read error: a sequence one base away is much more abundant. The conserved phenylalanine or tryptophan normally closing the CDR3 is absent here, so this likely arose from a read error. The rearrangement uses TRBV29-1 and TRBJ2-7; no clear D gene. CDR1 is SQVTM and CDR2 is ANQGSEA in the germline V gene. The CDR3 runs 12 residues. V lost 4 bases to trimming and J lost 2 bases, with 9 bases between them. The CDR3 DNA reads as TGCAGCGTTGCTAACAGTACCTACGAGCAGTACTTA. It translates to CSVANSTYEQYL.

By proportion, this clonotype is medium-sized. The CDR3 sequence: CASSITGGRETQYF. CDR3 coding DNA: TGTGCCAGCAGCATCACAGGGGGCAGAGAGACCCAGTACTTC. The chain carries TRBV7-8 and TRBJ2-5; 9 bases fit TRBD1. CDR1 and CDR2 (germline): SGHVS, FQNEAQ. The junction had 5 bases not matched to a gene; V was cut back by 5 bases and J by 4 bases. The CDR3 totals 14 residues. Drawing the rest from reference TRBV7-8 and TRBJ2-5, the complete variable domain is GAGVSQSPRYKVAKRGQDVALRCDPISGHVSLFWYQQALGQGPEFLTYFQNEAQLDKSGLPSDRFFAERPEGSVSTLKIQRTQQEDSAVYLCASSITGGRETQYFGPGTRLLVL.